This is a list of T cell receptor beta chains from one sample in a study of metastatic and nonmetastatic thyroid tumors. TCRdb used MiXCR to call clones anew from the PCR reads. The repertoire holds more than 10,000 clones, with approximately 31% as singletons. Sequencing was carried out using tumor tissue. The receptors were sampled from a female donor with papillary thyroid cancer or a benign thyroid nodule (not recorded which). Some clones in this sample may be carry-over from other donors' samples. Each CDR3 is given with its conserved first and last residue. Fields, in order: D gene, clone size, V gene, CDR3 length, J gene, CDR3 protein, CDR3 DNA. D genes are given only for firm matches. Size tells how often a clone was seen (once, few, many) or the class of an expanded clone, and some rows leave it out.

d_call: TRBD2
clone_size: few
v_call: TRBV15
cdr3_length: 14
j_call: TRBJ2-7
cdr3_aa: CATSRDSGRYEQYF
cdr3_nt: TGTGCCACCAGCAGAGATAGCGGGAGATACGAGCAGTACTTC

d_call: NA
clone_size: few
v_call: TRBV6-2/TRBV6-3
cdr3_length: 18
j_call: TRBJ1-1
cdr3_aa: CASSYSRVRFCAGTEAFF
cdr3_nt: TGTGCCAGCAGTTACTCGAGGGTCCGGTTCTGTGCGGGCACTGAAGCTTTCTTT

d_call: TRBD1
clone_size: many
v_call: TRBV4-1
cdr3_length: 14
j_call: TRBJ1-2
cdr3_aa: CASSQEQGAYGYTF
cdr3_nt: TGCGCCAGCAGCCAAGAACAGGGGGCGTATGGCTACACCTTC

d_call: NA
clone_size: medium-sized
v_call: TRBV6-1
cdr3_length: 19
j_call: TRBJ2-1
cdr3_aa: CASSETMVLGRGSYNEQFF
cdr3_nt: TGTGCCAGCAGTGAAACAATGGTGCTCGGGAGAGGTAGCTACAATGAGCAGTTCTTC

d_call: TRBD2
clone_size: NA
v_call: TRBV28
cdr3_length: 19
j_call: TRBJ2-6
cdr3_aa: CASSLLLAGEISGANVLTF
cdr3_nt: TGTGCCAGCAGTTTACTGCTAGCGGGAGAGATCTCTGGGGCCAACGTCCTGACTTTC

d_call: NA
clone_size: few
v_call: TRBV19
cdr3_length: 12
j_call: TRBJ2-5
cdr3_aa: CASSNLEETQYF
cdr3_nt: TGTGCCAGTAGTAACTTGGAAGAGACCCAGTACTTC

d_call: NA
clone_size: many
v_call: TRBV27
cdr3_length: 13
j_call: TRBJ1-2
cdr3_aa: CASRDNELYGYTF
cdr3_nt: TGTGCCAGTCGGGACAATGAGCTCTATGGCTACACCTTC

d_call: TRBD1
clone_size: many
v_call: TRBV7-6
cdr3_length: 14
j_call: TRBJ1-4
cdr3_aa: CASSSGQGGEKLFF
cdr3_nt: TGTGCCAGCAGCTCAGGACAGGGAGGGGAAAAACTGTTTTTT

d_call: NA
clone_size: NA
v_call: TRBV6-2/TRBV6-3
cdr3_length: 15
j_call: TRBJ2-1
cdr3_aa: CASSYQLASDNEQFF
cdr3_nt: TGTGCCAGCAGTTACCAGTTGGCTAGCGACAATGAGCAGTTCTTC

d_call: NA
clone_size: NA
v_call: TRBV5-6
cdr3_length: 12
j_call: TRBJ2-1
cdr3_aa: CASSVRSFEQFF
cdr3_nt: TGTGCCAGCAGCGTGCGCTCCTTTGAGCAGTTCTTC

d_call: NA
clone_size: medium-sized
v_call: TRBV20-1
cdr3_length: 15
j_call: TRBJ2-7
cdr3_aa: CSARGLWDTNYEQYF
cdr3_nt: TGCAGTGCTAGGGGGCTCTGGGACACAAACTACGAGCAGTACTTC

d_call: TRBD2
clone_size: NA
v_call: TRBV5-4
cdr3_length: 16
j_call: TRBJ2-7
cdr3_aa: CASSPTSGRAEYGQYF
cdr3_nt: TGTGCCAGCAGCCCTACTAGCGGGAGGGCCGAGTACGGGCAGTACTTC

d_call: TRBD2
clone_size: NA
v_call: TRBV4-1
cdr3_length: 18
j_call: TRBJ2-3
cdr3_aa: CASSQERASGDFRDTQYF
cdr3_nt: TGCGCCAGCAGCCAAGAAAGAGCTAGCGGGGATTTCAGAGATACGCAGTATTTT

d_call: NA
clone_size: NA
v_call: TRBV5-1
cdr3_length: 14
j_call: TRBJ2-7
cdr3_aa: CASSFRRLSSEQYF
cdr3_nt: TGCGCCAGCAGCTTCAGGAGGCTTAGCTCCGAGCAGTACTTC

d_call: NA
clone_size: few
v_call: TRBV28
cdr3_length: 12
j_call: TRBJ2-7
cdr3_aa: CASTPPRGNQYF
cdr3_nt: TGTGCCAGCACCCCCCCGCGGGGCAATCAGTACTTC

d_call: NA
clone_size: NA
v_call: TRBV27
cdr3_length: 17
j_call: TRBJ2-1
cdr3_aa: CASSSGAGPSSYNEQFF
cdr3_nt: TGTGCCAGCAGTTCGGGGGCAGGTCCGAGCTCCTACAATGAGCAGTTCTTC

d_call: NA
clone_size: many
v_call: TRBV7-9
cdr3_length: 13
j_call: TRBJ1-6
cdr3_aa: CASSFGGRSPLHF
cdr3_nt: TGTGCCAGCAGCTTCGGGGGTCGTTCACCCCTCCACTTT

d_call: NA
clone_size: medium-sized
v_call: TRBV6-2/TRBV6-3
cdr3_length: 12
j_call: TRBJ1-3
cdr3_aa: CASSSAGNTIYF
cdr3_nt: TGTGCCAGCAGCTCCGCGGGAAACACCATATATTTT

d_call: NA
clone_size: few
v_call: TRBV7-2
cdr3_length: 15
j_call: TRBJ2-1
cdr3_aa: CASSSAGADAREQFF
cdr3_nt: TGTGCCAGCAGCTCAGCCGGGGCCGATGCGAGGGAGCAGTTCTTC

d_call: NA
clone_size: medium-sized
v_call: TRBV27
cdr3_length: 14
j_call: TRBJ1-5
cdr3_aa: CASSFGGDNQPQHF
cdr3_nt: TGTGCCAGCAGTTTTGGGGGGGACAATCAGCCCCAGCATTTT

d_call: NA
clone_size: few
v_call: TRBV5-1
cdr3_length: 14
j_call: TRBJ1-3
cdr3_aa: CASSLDSSGNTIYF
cdr3_nt: TGCGCCAGCAGCTTGGACAGCTCTGGAAACACCATATATTTT

d_call: TRBD1
clone_size: once
v_call: TRBV5-1
cdr3_length: 15
j_call: TRBJ2-5
cdr3_aa: CASRYSGTAQETQYF
cdr3_nt: TGCGCCAGCAGATATTCCGGGACAGCACAAGAGACCCAGTACTTC

d_call: TRBD2
clone_size: NA
v_call: TRBV4-2
cdr3_length: 17
j_call: TRBJ2-5
cdr3_aa: CASSQDRLAGGLETQYF
cdr3_nt: TGTGCCAGCAGCCAAGACCGACTAGCGGGAGGGCTAGAGACCCAGTACTTC

d_call: NA
clone_size: NA
v_call: TRBV11-3
cdr3_length: 12
j_call: TRBJ2-7
cdr3_aa: CASSLASYEQYF
cdr3_nt: TGTGCCAGCAGCTTGGCGTCCTACGAGCAGTACTTC

d_call: NA
clone_size: medium-sized
v_call: TRBV6-5
cdr3_length: 13
j_call: TRBJ2-1
cdr3_aa: CASSYYPDNEQFF
cdr3_nt: TGTGCCAGCAGTTACTACCCCGACAATGAGCAGTTCTTC

d_call: TRBD2
clone_size: few
v_call: TRBV6-2/TRBV6-3
cdr3_length: 15
j_call: TRBJ2-1
cdr3_aa: CASSYLAGAYNEQFF
cdr3_nt: TGTGCCAGCAGTTACTTAGCGGGAGCGTACAATGAGCAGTTCTTC

d_call: TRBD1
clone_size: medium-sized
v_call: TRBV6-1
cdr3_length: 15
j_call: TRBJ1-5
cdr3_aa: CASSPGQGLNQPQHF
cdr3_nt: TGTGCCAGCAGCCCCGGACAGGGCCTCAATCAGCCCCAGCATTTT

d_call: TRBD2
clone_size: medium-sized
v_call: TRBV19
cdr3_length: 17
j_call: TRBJ2-7
cdr3_aa: CASSIHLGLAGSYEQYF
cdr3_nt: TGTGCCAGTAGTATTCATCTTGGGCTAGCGGGATCATACGAGCAGTACTTC

d_call: NA
clone_size: NA
v_call: TRBV27
cdr3_length: 15
j_call: TRBJ1-5
cdr3_aa: CASSLLGVSTQPQHF
cdr3_nt: TGTGCCAGCAGTTTATTAGGAGTCTCAACTCAGCCCCAGCATTTT

d_call: NA
clone_size: many
v_call: TRBV4-2
cdr3_length: 16
j_call: TRBJ1-4
cdr3_aa: CASSQDFGGFNEKLFF
cdr3_nt: TGTGCCAGCAGCCAAGATTTCGGAGGGTTTAATGAAAAACTGTTTTTT

d_call: TRBD2
clone_size: NA
v_call: TRBV4-1
cdr3_length: 13
j_call: TRBJ2-1
cdr3_aa: CASSLAGNNEQFF
cdr3_nt: TGCGCCAGCAGCCTAGCGGGTAACAATGAGCAGTTCTTC